This T cell receptor (beta chain) stems from a study of CD4 T cells in relation to SARS-CoV-2 and coronaviruses (dated by TCRdb to about 2021). In terms of the full investigation: The ViraFEST assay cultured PBMCs with antigen for nine to ten days, then sequenced TCR beta CDR3s to find antigen-specific clonal expansions. An HIV-1 Nef peptide pool or a no-peptide culture served as the negative reference condition. Shared crossreactive spike epitopes were mapped to their HLA restriction using patient-derived lymphoblastoid cell lines. At the level of individual TCR clonotypes, the study measured memory CD4+ T cell crossreactivity between SARS-CoV-2 spike protein and common cold coronavirus spike proteins. The Adaptive Biotechnologies TCR-sequencing kit was used for samples from a few pre-COVID donors and for the naive versus memory experiments, whereas the other data were Illumina-based. Expansion assays from other donors in the study were sequenced with a different, Illumina-based TCR-beta assay.

CD4+ T cells from unexposed donors were collected before the COVID-19 pandemic (2011-2018). After about 9 days of culture, CD4+ T cells were isolated with the EasySep CD4+ T cell isolation kit. As far as cell numbers permitted, CD4+ T cells from unexposed donors were tested for reactivity against SARS-CoV-2 S and N as well as four spike pools from common cold coronaviruses. PBMCs were cultured at under 2.5 million per well in IMDM supplemented with around 5% human AB serum and 7.5 to 10 IU/ml IL-2. Half of the culture medium was replaced with fresh IL-2-containing medium on days 3 and 7. Triplicate replicate wells were generally used for each peptide culture condition. The leukapheresis product used for the unexposed donors was purchased from a commercial source. Ficoll-Paque PLUS gradient centrifugation was used to isolate PBMCs from leukapheresis product or whole blood. PBMCs were either cryopreserved at -140 degrees C or used fresh in the expansion assay. The QIAamp Micro DNA Kit was used to extract genomic DNA from the CD4+ T cells.

The paper's findings and limits, for the study overall: No donor contributed both pre-pandemic and post-infection samples, which limited tracing the source of pre-existing responses. Small numbers of patients and of tested TCRs limited the study. Since the crossreactivity analysis centred on spike protein, crossreactivity against other viral proteins was not assessed. Crossreactive clones showed significantly weaker SARS-CoV-2-driven expansion than monoreactive clones, consistent with antigenic imprinting. About 65% of donors had memory CD4+ clonotypes that crossrecognized SARS-CoV-2 and at least one common cold coronavirus spike.

According to the germline V gene, CDR1 reads MRHNA and CDR2 reads SNTAGT. V and J are truncated by 3 bases and 0 bases respectively, leaving an intervening sequence of 8 bases. Its CDR3 holds 15 amino acids, cysteine through phenylalanine. Only the CDR3 DNA is retained, 45 bases long and in frame from the first base. This clone has only one observation. Its antigen target is currently unknown. There are no base qualities to consult, and no much larger clone falls within one base. The library was made by the immunoSEQ multiplex PCR assay. The source study handled its data this way. During preprocessing, nonproductive sequences were removed, along with CDR3s that did not begin with C, did not end with F or W, or were shorter than 7 amino acids. Antigen-specific clonotypes were called with the MANAFEST web app on the basis of expansion relative to the reference and to other culture wells. A clone was considered positive if the clone showed significant expansion compared with the reference culture in 2 of 3 replicate wells at an FDR below 0.05. A further requirement for positive clones was significant expansion compared with all other tandem wells, along with an odds ratio above 5. After three terminal residues were trimmed from each end, CDR3 homology was quantified as pairwise Levenshtein distance using the stringdist R package. Here the immuneACCESS table is served through TCRdb, limited to in-frame sequences with V and J called. Missing clones are a known gap in these copies; in checked studies unresolved V genes cover under half, and the rest lacks a known reason. V, J and clone size are those of that table, while D and trimming were read from the DNA. The table for this sample lists 25,000 or so clones; more than 75% of them were counted only once. Roughly a tenth of the sample is taken by the ten largest.

The chain uses TRBV6-4 and TRBJ2-2; the D gene is possibly TRBD1, with 5 bases matching. This TCR derives from a human donor in good health. Input material: CD4+ T cells from PBMCs, cultured in vitro. The CDR3 region has the sequence CASSDQGTNTGELFF. The DNA sequence is as follows: TGTGCCAGCAGTGATCAGGGAACGAACACCGGGGAGCTGTTTTTT.